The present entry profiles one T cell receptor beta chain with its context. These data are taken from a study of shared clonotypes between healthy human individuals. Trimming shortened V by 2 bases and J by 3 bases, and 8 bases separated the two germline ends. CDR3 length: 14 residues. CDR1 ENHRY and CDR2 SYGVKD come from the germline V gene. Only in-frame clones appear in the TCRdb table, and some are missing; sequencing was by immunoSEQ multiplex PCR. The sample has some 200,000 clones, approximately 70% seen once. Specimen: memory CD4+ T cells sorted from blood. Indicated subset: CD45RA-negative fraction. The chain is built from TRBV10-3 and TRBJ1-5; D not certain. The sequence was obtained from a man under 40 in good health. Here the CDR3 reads CAISEGHNNQPQHF. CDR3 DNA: TGTGCCATCAGTGAGGGCCACAACAATCAGCCCCAGCATTTT.